The 18 T cell receptor beta chains below come from one sample, sequenced in a study of blood T cell repertoires in COVID-19. The table came from immunoSEQ multiplex PCR; TCRdb's copy has only in-frame clones and leaves some out. The sample includes approximately 100,000 clones, about 87% seen only once; the top ten take approximately 10%. The sample was peripheral blood. Receptor source: a woman in her 30s with acute or convalescent COVID-19.

The J gene is TRBJ1-4, the V gene TRBV5-1; TRBD1 matches 10 bases. Losses at the gene ends were 3 bases for V and 6 bases for J; bases not matched to a gene: 8. The germline gives CDR1 SGHRS, CDR2 YFSETQ. The CDR3 has 16 amino acids. The DNA for the CDR3 is TGCGCCAGCAGCTCCACACGGACAGGGGGAGATGAAAAACTGTTTTTT. It is translated as CASSSTRTGGDEKLFF.

Only a few counts were recorded for this clone. The chain combines TRBV18 with TRBJ1-1, with D possibly TRBD1 on 6 matching bases. The CDR3 length is 11 residues. From germline, CDR1 is KGHSH and CDR2 LQKENI. V was pared by 2 bases and J by 8 bases, with 6 bases between. CDR3 in DNA: TGTGCCAGCTCACCAGGGACAGAAGCTTTCTTT. As protein: CASSPGTEAFF.

The chain is built from TRBV5-6 and TRBJ1-4; maybe TRBD1 (6 bases). The CDR3 is 16 amino acids. Germline V gene sequence: CDR1 SGHDT, CDR2 YYEEEE. V lost 2 bases, J lost 3 bases, and 14 bases lay in between. This CDR3 reads CASSFQDRPPNEKLFF. The CDR3 DNA reads TGTGCCAGCAGCTTCCAAGACAGGCCCCCTAATGAAAAACTGTTTTTT.

The J gene is TRBJ2-1, the V gene TRBV7-3; 7 bases are shared with TRBD2. The germline V gene has CDR1 SGHTA and CDR2 FQGTGA. The V segment lost 5 bases and the J segment 5 bases; nucleotides outside the gene matches: 12. The CDR3 extends over 16 amino acids. The CDR3 reads CASSHIGGAGDNEQFF. The CDR3 region has the DNA TGTGCCAGCAGCCATATAGGAGGGGCGGGGGACAATGAGCAGTTCTTC.

This chain joins TRBV29-1 and TRBJ2-1; 7 nucleotides line up with TRBD2. J was trimmed by 6 bases and V by 1 base; bases with no gene match: 3. Germline loops: CDR1 SQVTM, CDR2 ANQGSEA. The CDR3 contains 13 residues. The DNA of the CDR3 is TGCAGCGTTGAAGGGGGGGGAGGCAATGAGCAGTTCTTC. Translated, it gives CSVEGGGGNEQFF.

The chain carries TRBV5-1 and TRBJ1-1; D remains ambiguous. Germline CDR1 is SGHRS and CDR2 is YFSETQ. V was trimmed by 7 bases and J by 1 base, leaving 14 bases between them. The CDR3 is 14 residues long. CDR3 sequence (DNA): TGCGCCAGCGGTGGAACAGTTGAGAACACTGAAGCTTTCTTT. Translation: CASGGTVENTEAFF.

V and J are TRBV19 and TRBJ1-6, with 9 bases identical to TRBD1. The junction had 1 base not matched to a gene; V was cut back by 5 bases and J by 5 bases. The CDR3 contains 14 residues. CDR1 is LNHDA, CDR2 SQIVND, per germline (reference sequence). The CDR3: CASSWDRDNSPLHF. For the CDR3, the DNA is TGTGCCAGTAGTTGGGACAGGGATAATTCACCCCTCCACTTT.

The chain combines TRBV5-6 with TRBJ1-3; 7 bases map to TRBD1. The CDR3 runs 17 residues. V trimming: 1 base; J trimming: 0 bases; junction bases outside the gene matches: 7. Germline CDR1 and CDR2: SGHDT and YYEEEE. The CDR3 loop reads CASSLSGTANSGNTIYF. CDR3 nucleotide sequence: TGTGCCAGCAGCTTGTCCGGGACAGCCAACTCTGGAAACACCATATATTTT.

Here the CDR3 DNA reads TGTGCCAGCACCCCAGAGGGCGGGGGCTACGAGCAGTACTTC. Its translation: CASTPEGGGYEQYF. The chain couples TRBV6-5 to TRBJ2-7, with 7 bases that match TRBD2. Germline V gene sequence: CDR1 MNHEY, CDR2 SVGAGI. The CDR3 covers 14 residues. V lost 7 bases to trimming and J lost 3 bases; unmatched junction nucleotides: 9.

The V and J genes are TRBV29-1 and TRBJ2-2; 8 bases are a match to TRBD2. Trimming cost V 4 bases and J 3 bases; bases outside gene matches: 1. The CDR3 contains 13 residues. Germline CDR1 and CDR2: SQVTM and ANQGSEA. Written as DNA, the CDR3 is TGCAGCGTTGCGGGGGGGCACACCGGGGAGCTGTTTTTT. Residues: CSVAGGHTGELFF.

The chain recombines TRBV19 with TRBJ2-2, with 7 nucleotides matching TRBD2. Trimming removed 4 bases from V and 7 bases from J; junction bases left unmatched: 9. The CDR3 contains 15 residues. Germline loops: CDR1 LNHDA, CDR2 SQIVND (reference sequence). The CDR3: CASSRDSGYFGELFF. The CDR3 DNA reads TGTGCCAGTAGTAGGGATAGCGGGTATTTCGGGGAGCTGTTTTTT.

CDR3 loop: CASRPTPREKLFF. CDR3 coding DNA: TGTGCCAGCAGGCCAACACCGAGGGAAAAACTGTTTTTT. J is TRBJ1-4 and V is TRBV6-6; D is ambiguous. V was shortened by 6 bases and J by 8 bases, with 13 bases between the two germline ends. The germline gives CDR1 MNHNY, CDR2 SVGAGI (reference sequence). The CDR3 contains 13 residues.

V and J are TRBV14 and TRBJ2-3; 8 nucleotides agree with TRBD2. V was pared by 3 bases and J by 0 bases, with 5 bases of the junction left unmatched. Germline V lookup: CDR1 SGHDN, CDR2 FVKESK. The CDR3 is 16 amino acids. The DNA of the CDR3 is TGTGCCAGCAGCCATACGGGAGGGACAAGCACAGATACGCAGTATTTT. Translated: CASSHTGGTSTDTQYF.

The chain employs TRBV5-1 and TRBJ2-1; 10 nucleotides line up with TRBD2. V shed 4 bases, J shed 10 bases, and the junction held 17 bases outside the gene matches. Germline V gene lookup returns CDR1 SGHRS and CDR2 YFSETQ. There are 17 residues in the CDR3. As DNA, the CDR3 is TGCGCCAGCAGCCAGATGCCGGGACTAGCGCGAGAGGGGGAGCAGTTCTTC. This codes for CASSQMPGLAREGEQFF.

The J gene is TRBJ1-1, the V gene TRBV28, with D possibly being TRBD1 (5 bases). Trimming pared 3 bases from V and 3 bases from J, leaving 11 bases between. The CDR3 has 14 residues. CDR1 is MDHEN and CDR2 is SYDVKM in the germline V gene. The CDR3 sequence: CASSLGGEHTEAFF. The CDR3 DNA sequence: TGTGCCAGCAGTTTGGGGGGGGAGCACACTGAAGCTTTCTTT. Full variable domain (outside the CDR3, taken from reference TRBV28 and TRBJ1-1): DVKVTQSSRYLVKRTGEKVFLECVQDMDHENMFWYRQDPGLGLRLIYFSYDVKMKEKGDIPEGYSVSREKKERFSLILESASTNQTSMYLCASSLGGEHTEAFFGQGTRLTVV.

Comments on this clone: A junction boundary mismatches the germline segment, possibly from a read error. The chain uses TRBV7-8 and TRBJ1-2, with 9 nucleotides matching TRBD1. The CDR3 length is 14 residues. The germline CDR1 and CDR2 sequences are SGHVS and FQNEAQ. The CDR3 reads CASSPSVGQGFNFF. CDR3 bases: TGTGCCAGCAGCCCTAGTGTGGGACAGGGTTTCAATTTCTTC.

This clone was counted a single time. This chain connects TRBV7-9 to TRBJ2-2; D gene unclear. This CDR3 is built from 12 residues. The V gene lost 5 bases and the J gene lost 6 bases, with 7 bases spanning the gap. CDR1 is SEHNR, CDR2 FQNEAQ, per germline (reference sequence). Written as DNA, the CDR3 is TGTGCCAGCAGCCCCAATTCCGGGGAGCTGTTTTTT. Translating gives CASSPNSGELFF. Looking up the rest from reference TRBV7-9 and TRBJ2-2 gives the full variable domain: DTGVSQNPRHKITKRGQNVTFRCDPISEHNRLYWYRQTLGQGPEFLTYFQNEAQLEKSRLLSDRFSAERPKGSFSTLEIQRTEQGDSAMYLCASSPNSGELFFGEGSRLTVL.

The chain links TRBV2 to TRBJ1-2; TRBD1 is a possible D gene (6 bases). This CDR3 contains 17 residues. The V end lost 3 bases, the J end lost 1 base, and 18 bases lay between the germline ends. Germline values: CDR1 SNHLY, CDR2 FYNNEI. The CDR3, as DNA: TGTGCCAGCAGTGATGGGGGGGCTGGGGCTTTTAACTATGGCTACACCTTC. Its translation is CASSDGGAGAFNYGYTF.